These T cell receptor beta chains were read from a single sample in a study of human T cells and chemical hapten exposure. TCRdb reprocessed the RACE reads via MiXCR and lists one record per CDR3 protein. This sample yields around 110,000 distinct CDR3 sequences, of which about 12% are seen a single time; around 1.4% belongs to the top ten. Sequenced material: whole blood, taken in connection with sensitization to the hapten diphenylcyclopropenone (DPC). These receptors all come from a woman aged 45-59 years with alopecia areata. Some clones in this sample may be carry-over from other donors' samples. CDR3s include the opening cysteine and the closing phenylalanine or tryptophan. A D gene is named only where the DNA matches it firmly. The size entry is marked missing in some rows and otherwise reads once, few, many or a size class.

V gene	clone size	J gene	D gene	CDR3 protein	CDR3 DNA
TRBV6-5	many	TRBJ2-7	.	CASSTSPGRVFYEQYF	TGTGCCAGCAGTACTTCACCCGGACGGGTTTTTTACGAGCAGTACTTC
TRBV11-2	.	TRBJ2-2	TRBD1	CASSLRTGGPAGELFF	TGTGCCAGCAGCTTACGGACAGGGGGCCCCGCCGGGGAGCTGTTTTTT
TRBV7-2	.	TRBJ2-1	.	CASSLQGSGWNEQFF	TGTGCCAGCAGCTTACAGGGGAGCGGTTGGAATGAGCAGTTCTTC
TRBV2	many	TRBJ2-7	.	CASSWITPAYEQYF	TGTGCCAGCAGTTGGATAACTCCCGCCTACGAGCAGTACTTC
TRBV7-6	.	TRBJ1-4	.	CASSWTENEKLFF	TGTGCCAGCAGTTGGACAGAAAATGAAAAACTGTTTTTT
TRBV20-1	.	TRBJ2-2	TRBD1	CSARTGQTNTGELFF	TGCAGTGCCCGTACGGGACAGACGAACACCGGGGAGCTGTTTTTT
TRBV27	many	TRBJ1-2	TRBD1	CASSLGQGRYGYTF	TGTGCCAGCAGTTTGGGACAGGGGAGGTATGGCTACACCTTC
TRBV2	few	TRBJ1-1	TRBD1	CARQGVGSPLAFF	TGTGCCAGACAGGGGGTAGGTTCGCCGCTGGCTTTCTTT
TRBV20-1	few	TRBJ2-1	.	CSAPGGNEQFF	TGCAGTGCTCCCGGGGGCAATGAGCAGTTCTTC
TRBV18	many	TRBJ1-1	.	CASSPNRGEAFF	TGTGCCAGCTCACCGAACCGGGGCGAAGCTTTCTTT
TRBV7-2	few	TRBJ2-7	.	CASSFAGPSYEQYF	TGTGCCAGCAGCTTCGCGGGGCCCTCCTACGAGCAGTACTTC
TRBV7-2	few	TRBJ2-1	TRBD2	CASSLRGLAGGLSYNEQFF	TGTGCCAGCAGCTTACGGGGACTAGCGGGGGGCCTCTCCTACAATGAGCAGTTCTTC
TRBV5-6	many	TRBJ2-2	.	CASSPGLPPRNGELFF	TGTGCCAGCAGCCCGGGACTCCCCCCGCGGAACGGGGAGCTGTTTTTT
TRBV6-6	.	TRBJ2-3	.	CASSYAIRGSDTQYF	TGTGCCAGCAGTTACGCGATCAGGGGATCCGATACGCAGTATTTT
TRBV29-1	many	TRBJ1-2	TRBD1	CSVVPNRGMRGYTF	TGCAGCGTCGTACCGAACAGGGGAATGAGGGGCTACACCTTC
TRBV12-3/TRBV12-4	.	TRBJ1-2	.	CASSLQGRGGYTF	TGTGCCAGCAGTTTACAGGGAAGGGGTGGCTACACCTTC
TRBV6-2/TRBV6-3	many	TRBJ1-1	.	CASSAQGNTEAFF	TGTGCCAGCAGTGCCCAGGGGAACACTGAAGCTTTCTTT
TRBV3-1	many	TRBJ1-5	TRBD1	CASSQTGTGNNQPQHF	TGTGCCAGCAGCCAAACCGGGACAGGGAACAATCAGCCCCAGCATTTT
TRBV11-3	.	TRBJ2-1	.	CASSADSGLYNEQFF	TGTGCCAGCAGCGCTGACTCGGGACTCTACAATGAGCAGTTCTTC
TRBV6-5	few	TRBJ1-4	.	CASSYSAGAYEKLFF	TGTGCCAGCAGTTACTCGGCAGGGGCGTATGAAAAACTGTTTTTT
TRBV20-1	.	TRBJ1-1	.	CSAPDRPGGAFF	TGCAGTGCTCCGGACCGGCCGGGGGGAGCTTTCTTT
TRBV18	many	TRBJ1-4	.	CASSPAGVRNEKLFF	TGTGCCAGCTCCCCAGCAGGGGTTCGTAATGAAAAACTGTTTTTT